Sequencing of this TCR beta chain was carried out in a study of T cells in Graves' hyperthyroidism and ophthalmopathy. TCR beta CDR3 sequences were amplified from RNA transcripts. An initial round of RT-PCR targeting the TCR CDR3 relied on the HTBI primer set. In TCRdb, the multiplex PCR reads were re-called with MiXCR into one record per CDR3 protein. The sample lists hundreds of thousands of distinct CDR3 sequences; over 11% were seen once. The CDR3 is made up of 17 amino acids. Germline values: CDR1 MNHEY, CDR2 SVGEGT. The V gene end was trimmed by 4 bases and the J gene end by 1 base; junction bases not matched to a gene: 13.

The receptor was isolated from a woman aged 25 to 39 with Graves' hyperthyroidism that later progressed to Graves' ophthalmopathy. The sample was blood. The chain uses TRBV6-2 or TRBV6-3 and TRBJ2-7; 7 nucleotides line up with TRBD1. CDR3 loop: CASSSPQRDRWSYEQYF. The CDR3, as DNA: TGTGCCAGCAGTTCCCCCCAGAGGGACAGATGGTCCTACGAGCAGTACTTC.